One sample yielded the 7 T cell receptor beta chains listed below, sequenced in a study of blood T cell repertoires in COVID-19. Sequencing was performed with immunoSEQ multiplex PCR; in TCRdb, only in-frame clones are kept and a portion is missing. The sample shows about 110,000 clones, roughly 80% of them seen only once. The sample comprised peripheral blood. The source is a human donor in a cohort sampled during active COVID-19.

J is TRBJ2-7 and V is TRBV20-1, with 7 bases identical to TRBD2. CDR3 length: 11 amino acids. The V gene's germline CDR1 is DFQATT and CDR2 SNEGSKA (reference sequence). V was clipped by 7 bases and J by 3 bases; unmatched bases: 3. CDR3: CSGGGSYEQYF. Written as DNA, the CDR3 is TGCAGTGGTGGCGGGAGCTACGAGCAGTACTTC.

There are a few counts of this clone. The J gene is TRBJ1-5, the V gene TRBV3-1 (or the pseudogene TRBV3-2), with D perhaps matching TRBD1 (5 bases). The CDR3 loop spans 13 amino acids. The germline V and J ends were trimmed by 4 bases and 4 bases, with 8 bases remaining between them. Germline CDR1 and CDR2: LGHDT and YNNKEL (reference sequence). CDR3 sequence reads: CASSPQGNQPQHF. DNA of the CDR3: TGTGCCAGCAGCCCCCAGGGAAATCAGCCCCAGCATTTT.

The CDR3 loop is CASSVRREFEQFF. The CDR3 DNA follows: TGTGCCAGCAGTGTGCGGCGGGAGTTTGAGCAGTTCTTC. This chain links TRBV2 with TRBJ2-1, with 7 nucleotides matching TRBD2. V shed 4 bases, J shed 9 bases, and the junction held 6 bases outside the gene matches. From germline, CDR1 is SNHLY and CDR2 FYNNEI. This CDR3 has 13 residues.

The chain has TRBV7-9 and TRBJ2-3; TRBD2 is a possible D gene (6 bases). The length of the CDR3 is 17 residues. Trimming shortened V by 5 bases and J by 6 bases, and 24 bases separated the two germline ends. Germline-derived CDR1 and CDR2 are SEHNR and FQNEAQ (reference sequence). The DNA for the CDR3 is TGTGCCAGCAGCCCCCAGGGCGGGATTACCATAGTTGATACGCAGTATTTT. It translates to CASSPQGGITIVDTQYF.

The chain combines TRBV19 with TRBJ2-1; 8 bases line up with TRBD2. The CDR3 extends over 17 amino acids. The J segment lost 3 bases and the V segment lost 6 bases, leaving 13 bases of the junction unmatched. The germline V gene encodes CDR1 LNHDA and CDR2 SQIVND (reference sequence). The CDR3 nucleotides are TGTGCCAGTAGAGGTGGTAGCGGGACCGCCAGCTACAATGAGCAGTTCTTC. Amino acids: CASRGGSGTASYNEQFF. The entire variable domain, with the rest obtained from reference TRBV19 and TRBJ2-1, is as follows: DGGITQSPKYLFRKEGQNVTLSCEQNLNHDAMYWYRQDPGQGLRLIYYSQIVNDFQKGDIAEGYSVSREKKESFPLTVTSAQKNPTAFYLCASRGGSGTASYNEQFFGPGTRLTVL.

This clone showed up just a few times. The genes are TRBV7-3 and TRBJ2-7; D might be TRBD2 (8 bases). The V gene lost 2 bases and the J gene lost 2 bases, with 22 bases spanning the gap. This CDR3 region has 18 residues. CDR1 and CDR2 (germline): SGHTA, FQGTGA. This chain's CDR3 is CASSLEADRVGRAYEQYF. CDR3 DNA: TGTGCCAGCAGCTTAGAAGCCGACAGGGTCGGGAGGGCCTACGAGCAGTACTTC. The whole variable domain, remainder taken from reference TRBV7-3 and TRBJ2-7, is GAGVSQTPSNKVTEKGKYVELRCDPISGHTALYWYRQSLGQGPEFLIYFQGTGAADDSGLPNDRFFAVRPEGSVSTLKIQRTERGDSAVYLCASSLEADRVGRAYEQYFGPGTRLTVT.

In its sample, this clone was seen once. The chain joins TRBV27 to TRBJ1-4; D is possibly TRBD1 (5 bases). The germline V gene has CDR1 MNHEY and CDR2 SMNVEV (reference sequence). The V end lost 6 bases, the J end lost 5 bases, and 16 bases lay between the germline ends. The CDR3 sequence is 15 residues long. CDR3 residues: CASSPWGGSNEKLFF. CDR3 in DNA: TGTGCCAGCAGCCCCTGGGGGGGATCGAATGAAAAACTGTTTTTT.